This T cell receptor (beta chain) was sequenced during a study of T cell responses to AZD1222 COVID-19 vaccine. Concerning this clone: Antigen unknown.

With V trimmed by 2 bases and J by 9 bases, 13 bases remained unmatched. CDR3 length: 17 amino acids. CDR1 and CDR2 from the germline V gene are MDHEN and SYDVKM. Using immunoSEQ multiplex PCR, the repertoire was profiled, and TCRdb retains in-frame clones only, with some absent. The data show about 120,000 clones, approximately 84% seen once. Study-level results: Spike-specific TCR depth and breadth grew after two AZD1222 doses. Donors skewed white British and female; clonal diversity was possibly underestimated. Only five or six AZD1222 recipients tested seropositive at baseline. Reports indicate that nearly half of spike-specific TCRs are directed at unmutated variant regions.

This rearrangement joins TRBV28 to TRBJ1-6, with 7 bases that match TRBD1. The sequence was collected from an adult in good health. The sample was peripheral blood, taken on day 0 of AZD1222 vaccination. The CDR3 protein is CASSLRKWTGYGSPLHF. DNA of the CDR3: TGTGCCAGCAGTTTACGCAAATGGACAGGTTATGGTTCACCCCTCCACTTT.